Listed here are 26 T cell receptor beta chains from one sample, sequenced in a study of T cell responses to AZD1222 COVID-19 vaccine. The protocol was immunoSEQ multiplex PCR, while the TCRdb copy is restricted to in-frame clones and leaves out a portion. Among some 120,000 clones, around 88% were seen once, and the ten largest hold over 8.5%. This material consisted of peripheral blood, taken on day 0 of MenACWY control vaccination. The receptors were sampled from an adult in good health.

The gene calls are TRBV7-3 and TRBJ2-3, with 7 positions matching TRBD1. Germline V CDR1 and CDR2: SGHTA, FQGTGA. Trimming cost V 3 bases and J 7 bases; bases outside gene matches: 10. The length of the CDR3 is 15 residues. CDR3 sequence reads: CASSFAGQATNTQYF. CDR3 sequence (DNA): TGTGCCAGCAGCTTTGCCGGACAGGCAACTAATACGCAGTATTTT.

This sequence joins TRBV4-2 and TRBJ2-7; 8 nucleotides match TRBD2. This CDR3 has 17 amino acids. CDR1 LGHNA and CDR2 YNFKEQ come from the germline V gene. V lost 0 bases and J lost 1; bases outside the gene matches: 8. The CDR3 region is CASSQELLAGRSYEQYF. In DNA form, the CDR3 reads TGTGCCAGCAGCCAAGAATTGTTAGCGGGAAGGTCCTACGAGCAGTACTTC.

The rearrangement joins TRBV16 to TRBJ2-7, with D perhaps TRBD2 (5 bases). V lost 5 bases and J lost 3, with 17 bases in between. Per germline, CDR1 KGHSY and CDR2 FQNENV. The CDR3 has 15 residues. The CDR3 region is CASSERVASLYEQYF. As DNA, the CDR3 is TGTGCCAGCAGCGAAAGGGTAGCGTCACTCTACGAGCAGTACTTC.

The chain is built from TRBV18 and TRBJ1-1; D remains unclear. Per germline, CDR1 KGHSH and CDR2 LQKENI. V was pared by 0 bases and J by 1 base, with 6 bases between. The CDR3 contains 14 residues. CDR3: CASSPPKGNTEAFF. CDR3 sequence (DNA): TGTGCCAGCTCACCACCTAAGGGGAACACTGAAGCTTTCTTT.

This chain uses TRBV11-2 with TRBJ2-2; possible D gene TRBD2, 5 bases. This CDR3 is built from 14 residues. CDR1 is SGHAT, CDR2 FQNNGV, per germline. Trimming took 5 bases from V and 8 from J, leaving 15 bases between them. The CDR3 loop reads CASSLRDLRGELFF. The CDR3, as DNA: TGTGCCAGCAGCCTTCGGGATCTGCGGGGGGAGCTGTTTTTT.

The J gene is TRBJ2-7, the V gene TRBV11-3; D gene ambiguous. Germline V lookup: CDR1 SGHNT, CDR2 YENEEA. The V and J ends lost 3 bases and 7 bases respectively, with 16 bases between them. The CDR3 is 14 amino acids. CDR3 bases: TGTGCCAGCAGCTTCTCACCCCTCCTAATGGAGCAGTACTTC. Translated, it gives CASSFSPLLMEQYF.

The chain joins TRBV19 to TRBJ1-1; D uncertain. V was clipped by 7 bases and J by 0 bases, with 15 bases between them. The germline V gene has CDR1 LNHDA and CDR2 SQIVND (reference sequence). The CDR3 totals 15 residues. The CDR3: CASISGRVMNTEAFF. As DNA, the CDR3 is TGTGCCAGTATCTCCGGGCGGGTGATGAACACTGAAGCTTTCTTT. The full variable domain, rest sourced from reference TRBV19 and TRBJ1-1, is DGGITQSPKYLFRKEGQNVTLSCEQNLNHDAMYWYRQDPGQGLRLIYYSQIVNDFQKGDIAEGYSVSREKKESFPLTVTSAQKNPTAFYLCASISGRVMNTEAFFGQGTRLTVV.

The rearrangement joins TRBV7-8 to TRBJ2-7; TRBD1 aligns across 8 bases. The junction had 6 bases not matched to a gene; V was cut back by 6 bases and J by 2 bases. Germline lookup yields CDR1 SGHVS and CDR2 FQNEAQ. The CDR3 extends over 14 amino acids. The DNA for the CDR3 is TGTGCCAGCAGTTGGACAGGGAAACCCTACGAGCAGTACTTC. It translates to CASSWTGKPYEQYF.

This chain uses TRBV5-5 with TRBJ1-3; the match to TRBD1 covers 7 bases. Trimming at V came to 0 bases and at J to 7 bases, leaving 10 bases not matched to a gene. From germline, CDR1 is SGHKS and CDR2 YYEKEE (reference sequence). This CDR3 region has 16 residues. Written as DNA, the CDR3 is TGTGCCAGCAGCTTGGCCATTGGGACAGTCGGGAACACCATATATTTT. Translating it yields CASSLAIGTVGNTIYF.

The J gene is TRBJ2-1, the V gene TRBV9, with D hard to call. The CDR3 loop spans 17 amino acids. CDR1 is SGDLS, CDR2 YYNGEE, per germline. V was pared by 0 bases and J by 2 bases, with 15 bases between. The CDR3 DNA is TGTGCCAGCAGCGTAGAGGGCCGACCCTCCGCCTACAATGAGCAGTTCTTC. Residues: CASSVEGRPSAYNEQFF.

This clone was picked up one time. The V call is TRBV4-1, the J call TRBJ1-6; weak D call: TRBD1 (5 bases). CDR1 and CDR2 (germline): MGHRA, YSYEKL. The CDR3 consists of 19 residues. Trimming took off 1 base at V and 0 bases at J, with 16 bases between the two ends. CDR3 sequence reads: CASSQVWTPNRSYNSPLHF. The CDR3 DNA reads TGCGCCAGCAGCCAAGTGTGGACACCTAACCGCTCCTATAATTCACCCCTCCACTTT.

This clone is deemed medium-sized. This sequence joins TRBV7-8 and TRBJ1-1; D is unresolved. The ends were cut back, 2 bases at V and 3 bases at J, with 16 bases in the middle. Germline values: CDR1 SGHVS, CDR2 FQNEAQ. This CDR3 contains 16 residues. In nucleotides, the CDR3 is TGTGCCAGCAGCTTATTGATCCAAAACGAGGACACTGAAGCTTTCTTT. It translates to CASSLLIQNEDTEAFF.

This rearrangement joins TRBV10-3 to TRBJ1-1, with D hard to call. V lost 4 bases and J 1 base, leaving 10 bases between the germline ends. CDR1 is ENHRY, CDR2 SYGVKD, per germline. The CDR3 sequence is 14 residues long. The CDR3 DNA reads TGTGCCATCAGTGCGGGTATCCAGAACACTGAAGCTTTCTTT. It codes for CAISAGIQNTEAFF.

The chain carries TRBV7-6 and TRBJ2-2, with a tentative D call TRBD1 (6 bases). Looked up from germline, CDR1 is SGHVS and CDR2 is FNYEAQ. The CDR3 has 15 amino acids. V lost 1 base, J lost 7 bases, and 13 bases lay in between. The CDR3 sequence: CASSLEPGVGGELFF. For the CDR3, the DNA is TGTGCCAGCAGCTTAGAGCCAGGGGTGGGCGGGGAGCTGTTTTTT.

The genes are TRBV30 and TRBJ2-1; the match to TRBD2 covers 14 bases. Germline V gives CDR1 GTSNPN, CDR2 SVGIG (reference sequence). This CDR3 spans 17 amino acids. V dropped 2 bases and J dropped 7; count of bases not matched to a gene: 10. The CDR3, as DNA: TGTGCCTGGAGTACGACTAGCGGGAGGGCTGGTGCGAATGAGCAGTTCTTC. This gives the protein CAWSTTSGRAGANEQFF.

This clone came up once. The rearrangement joins TRBV4-1 to TRBJ1-2; the D is unclear. The CDR3 is 14 amino acids. Trimming took off 0 bases at V and 4 bases at J, with 9 bases between the two ends. The germline gives CDR1 MGHRA, CDR2 YSYEKL. In DNA, the CDR3 is TGCGCCAGCAGCCAAGATTGGCGCATCTATGGCTACACCTTC. Protein product: CASSQDWRIYGYTF.

The chain has TRBV5-6 and TRBJ2-3; D may be TRBD2 (5 bases). CDR1 and CDR2 (germline): SGHDT, YYEEEE. This CDR3 contains 15 residues. The ends were cut back, 0 bases at V and 0 bases at J, with 8 bases in the middle. In DNA form, the CDR3 reads TGTGCCAGCAGCTTGGAACGGGGTAGCACAGATACGCAGTATTTT. Protein product: CASSLERGSTDTQYF.

A note on this clone: One end of the junction does not line up with germline, which may come from a read error. The chain carries TRBV24-1 and TRBJ2-3; no clear D. This CDR3 has 12 amino acids. Germline lookup yields CDR1 KGHDR and CDR2 SFDVKD. The CDR3 here is CATSDLNKVQNF. The CDR3 DNA reads TGTGCCACCAGTGATTTGAACAAGGTGCAAAATTTT.

The rearrangement uses TRBV6-5 and TRBJ2-1; D is perhaps TRBD1 (5 bases). Trimming cost V 6 bases and J 12 bases, with 12 bases left between them. The CDR3 consists of 11 residues. Germline CDR1 reads MNHEY; CDR2 reads SVGAGI. CDR3 sequence: CASSSGLGQFF. The CDR3 nucleotides read TGTGCCAGCAGCTCAGGGTTGGGGCAGTTCTTC.

CDR3 in amino acids: CAISPGRLLEASTNEKLFF. CDR3 DNA: TGTGCCATCAGCCCGGGACGGCTCCTCGAGGCCTCCACTAATGAAAAACTGTTTTTT. This chain links TRBV10-3 with TRBJ1-4, with D perhaps matching TRBD1 (5 bases). The V end was cut by 6 bases, the J end by 2 bases, with 25 bases between. This CDR3 contains 19 residues. Per the germline V gene, CDR1 is ENHRY and CDR2 is SYGVKD.

A few counts support this clone. The rearrangement joins TRBV29-1 to TRBJ2-1, with 13 bases lining up with TRBD2. CDR3 length: 15 residues. V lost 4 bases, J lost 7 bases, and 7 bases stayed unmatched. Germline V gene sequence: CDR1 SQVTM, CDR2 ANQGSEA. CDR3 region: CSVGAGTSGKNEQFF. The CDR3 DNA is TGCAGCGTTGGGGCTGGGACTAGCGGGAAGAATGAGCAGTTCTTC.

The V and J genes are TRBV5-4 and TRBJ1-2; 8 positions agree with TRBD1. The J segment lost 6 bases and the V segment lost 0 bases, leaving 7 bases of the junction unmatched. CDR1 SGHNT and CDR2 YYREEE come from the germline V gene (reference sequence). This CDR3 region has 15 residues. The CDR3 region is CASSLASGQGHGYTF. As DNA, the CDR3 is TGTGCCAGCAGCTTGGCATCCGGACAGGGCCATGGCTACACCTTC. The entire variable domain, with the rest obtained from reference TRBV5-4 and TRBJ1-2, is as follows: ETGVTQSPTHLIKTRGQQVTLRCSSQSGHNTVSWYQQALGQGPQFIFQYYREEENGRGNFPPRFSGLQFPNYSSELNVNALELDDSALYLCASSLASGQGHGYTFGSGTRLTVV.

The CDR3 loop is CASSTDSTDTQYF. The DNA for the CDR3 is TGTGCCAGCAGCACAGATAGCACAGATACGCAGTATTTT. The rearrangement joins TRBV13 to TRBJ2-3, with D hard to call. Germline lookup yields CDR1 PRHDT and CDR2 FYEKMQ (reference sequence). Deletions cut 5 bases from V and 0 bases from J, with 6 bases between. The CDR3 has 13 residues. Variable domain in full (rest from reference TRBV13 and TRBJ2-3): AAGVIQSPRHLIKEKRETATLKCYPIPRHDTVYWYQQGPGQDPQFLISFYEKMQSDKGSIPDRFSAQQFSDYHSELNMSSLELGDSALYFCASSTDSTDTQYFGPGTRLTVL.

J is TRBJ2-5 and V is TRBV2; TRBD2 is a possible D gene (5 bases). CDR3 length: 13 amino acids. Germline assignment: CDR1 SNHLY and CDR2 FYNNEI. V shed 5 bases and J shed 3 bases, with 10 bases lying between them. Here the CDR3 DNA reads TGTGCCAGCAGTCCGGGGATCAAAGAGACCCAGTACTTC. It encodes CASSPGIKETQYF. The full variable domain, completed using reference TRBV2 and TRBJ2-5, is EPEVTQTPSHQVTQMGQEVILRCVPISNHLYFYWYRQILGQKVEFLVSFYNNEISEKSEIFDDQFSVERPDGSNFTLKIRSTKLEDSAMYFCASSPGIKETQYFGPGTRLLVL.

The rearrangement joins TRBV5-4 to TRBJ1-6; no definite D call. The V end lost 0 bases, the J end lost 5 bases, and 9 bases lay between the germline ends. The germline gives CDR1 SGHNT, CDR2 YYREEE (reference sequence). CDR3 size: 15 residues. CDR3 in DNA: TGTGCCAGCAGCTTGGAGGGCAGTCATAATTCACCCCTCCACTTT. Translation: CASSLEGSHNSPLHF.

The chain is built from TRBV27 and TRBJ1-1; maybe TRBD1 (6 bases). CDR1 MNHEY and CDR2 SMNVEV come from the germline V gene (reference sequence). The CDR3 loop spans 13 amino acids. Trimming took off 6 bases at V and 4 bases at J, with 12 bases between the two ends. The CDR3 DNA reads as TGTGCCAGCAGGACAGGCGTTGGCACTGAAGCTTTCTTT. Protein product: CASRTGVGTEAFF.